Listed below are T cell receptor beta chains from one sample, sequenced in a study of T cell responses to AZD1222 COVID-19 vaccine. The method was immunoSEQ multiplex PCR; TCRdb's version includes in-frame clones alone and lacks a portion of them. Among about 150,000 clones, roughly 90% were seen once, and the ten largest hold 1.6%. The starting material was peripheral blood, obtained on day 0 of AZD1222 vaccination. The receptors shown here come from an adult in good health. Both conserved end residues are part of each CDR3. The D gene is left open where the match is weak. Rows may omit the clone size; those that give it use once, few, many or a size class.

clone size | D gene | J gene | V gene | CDR3 protein | CDR3 DNA
NA | NA | TRBJ1-3 | TRBV19 | CASTPQGFLGNTIYF | TGTGCCAGTACTCCCCAGGGCTTCCTTGGAAACACCATATATTTT
few | NA | TRBJ1-4 | TRBV6-2/TRBV6-3 | CASSYSSRGTNEKLFF | TGTGCCAGCAGTTACTCTTCCAGGGGCACTAATGAAAAACTGTTTTTT
few | NA | TRBJ1-1 | TRBV4-2 | CASSFREGGTEAFF | TGTGCCAGCAGCTTCCGGGAGGGCGGCACTGAAGCTTTCTTT
NA | TRBD1 | TRBJ1-1 | TRBV7-9 | CASSSDRVTEAFF | TGTGCCAGCAGCTCGGACAGGGTAACTGAAGCTTTCTTT
NA | TRBD1 | TRBJ1-6 | TRBV25-1 | CASSEWTGGIPLHF | TGTGCCAGCAGTGAATGGACAGGGGGAATACCCCTCCACTTT
NA | TRBD2 | TRBJ2-1 | TRBV10-1 | CASSESRAGFYNEQFF | TGCGCCAGCAGTGAGTCTCGAGCGGGATTCTACAATGAGCAGTTCTTC
NA | TRBD1 | TRBJ1-1 | TRBV27 | CATRPRGGNTEAFF | TGTGCCACCCGACCCAGGGGGGGGAACACTGAAGCTTTCTTT
NA | TRBD1 | TRBJ1-5 | TRBV7-2 | CASSLRLGTGGEPQHF | TGTGCCAGCAGCTTAAGGCTAGGGACAGGGGGCGAACCCCAGCATTTT
NA | NA | TRBJ1-3 | TRBV21-1 | CASSKDDFSTGNTIYF | TGTGCCAGCAGCAAAGATGACTTCTCAACTGGAAACACCATATATTTT
NA | TRBD1 | TRBJ2-5 | TRBV5-8 | CASSGGRGIRETQYF | TGTGCCAGCAGCGGCGGCAGGGGGATAAGGGAGACCCAGTACTTC
NA | TRBD1 | TRBJ1-4 | TRBV6-2/TRBV6-3 | CASSYRDRATGRQEKLFF | TGTGCCAGCAGTTACCGGGACAGGGCGACGGGCCGACAAGAAAAACTGTTTTTT
NA | NA | TRBJ1-1 | TRBV5-6 | CASSLYDRSNTEAFF | TGTGCCAGCAGCTTGTACGACAGGTCGAACACTGAAGCTTTCTTT
NA | NA | TRBJ1-2 | TRBV5-1 | CASRGLTNYGYTF | TGCGCCAGCAGGGGCCTCACTAACTATGGCTACACCTTC
NA | NA | TRBJ1-5 | TRBV27 | CASSFSSSGIQPQHF | TGTGCCAGCAGTTTCTCTTCATCAGGGATTCAGCCCCAGCATTTT
NA | TRBD1 | TRBJ1-2 | TRBV6-5 | CASRDSYNYGYTF | TGTGCCAGCCGGGACAGCTATAACTATGGCTACACCTTC
NA | NA | TRBJ1-2 | TRBV12-3/TRBV12-4 | CASSAYNYGYTF | TGTGCCAGCAGTGCCTATAACTATGGCTACACCTTC
NA | NA | TRBJ1-5 | TRBV6-6 | CASSYSMGRSNQPQHF | TGTGCCAGCAGTTACTCGATGGGCCGGAGCAATCAGCCCCAGCATTTT
NA | TRBD1 | TRBJ1-1 | TRBV18 | CASSPSGGGTEAFF | TGTGCCAGCTCACCTTCAGGGGGAGGGACTGAAGCTTTCTTT
NA | TRBD2 | TRBJ2-1 | TRBV15 | CATSREKGLAGGNEQFF | TGTGCCACCAGCAGGGAAAAGGGACTAGCGGGAGGGAATGAGCAGTTCTTC
NA | NA | TRBJ2-7 | TRBV2 | CASRVQMYEQYF | TGTGCCAGCAGGGTCCAAATGTACGAGCAGTACTTC
few | NA | TRBJ2-2 | TRBV19 | CASSIILANTGELFF | TGTGCCAGTAGTATTATTCTAGCGAACACCGGGGAGCTGTTTTTT
NA | TRBD1 | TRBJ1-1 | TRBV6-1 | CASSERLGQGKLTEAFF | TGTGCCAGCAGTGAAAGGCTGGGACAGGGGAAATTAACTGAAGCTTTCTTT
NA | NA | TRBJ2-7 | TRBV19 | CASSSGQNYEQYF | TGTGCCAGTAGTTCCGGACAGAACTACGAGCAGTACTTC
NA | NA | TRBJ1-6 | TRBV4-1 | CASSLTTGTLYNSPLHF | TGCGCCAGCAGCCTAACAACAGGGACCCTCTATAATTCACCCCTCCACTTT
NA | NA | TRBJ2-7 | TRBV7-2 | CACRKDSTSTEQYF | TGTGCCTGCCGGAAGGACTCCACCTCTACCGAGCAGTACTTC
NA | NA | TRBJ2-7 | TRBV19 | CASSIIGSSYEQYF | TGTGCCAGTAGTATAATTGGGTCCTCCTACGAGCAGTACTTC
NA | TRBD1 | TRBJ1-5 | TRBV18 | CASSQGAQGQPQHF | TGTGCCAGCTCACAGGGGGCGCAGGGTCAGCCCCAGCATTTT
NA | NA | TRBJ1-1 | TRBV15 | CATSRGLQNTEAFF | TGTGCCACCAGCAGAGGGTTACAGAACACTGAAGCTTTCTTT
NA | NA | TRBJ2-3 | TRBV5-5 | CASSSHSDTDTQYF | TGTGCCAGCAGCTCCCACTCCGACACAGATACGCAGTATTTT
NA | NA | TRBJ2-7 | TRBV19 | CASSISPGKHYEQYF | TGTGCCAGTAGTATTAGTCCGGGGAAACACTACGAGCAGTACTTC
once | TRBD2 | TRBJ2-2 | TRBV2 | CASRVGLADITGELFF | TGTGCCAGCAGGGTGGGACTAGCGGATATCACCGGGGAGCTGTTTTTT
NA | NA | TRBJ1-4 | TRBV11-2 | CASSLVAYEKLFF | TGTGCCAGCAGCTTAGTAGCTTACGAAAAACTGTTTTTT
NA | NA | TRBJ2-7 | TRBV6-1 | CASSEPGRASYEQYF | TGTGCCAGCAGTGAACCAGGCAGGGCGTCTTACGAGCAGTACTTC
NA | NA | TRBJ2-2 | TRBV11-3 | CASSGIYDGELFF | TGTGCCAGCAGCGGTATATACGACGGGGAGCTGTTTTTT
NA | TRBD1 | TRBJ2-3 | TRBV3-1/TRBV3-2 | CASSRDRGTDTQYF | TGTGCCAGCAGCCGGGACAGGGGGACAGATACGCAGTATTTT
NA | NA | TRBJ2-3 | TRBV18 | CASSPVQGREDTQYF | TGTGCCAGCTCACCAGTCCAGGGGAGGGAAGATACGCAGTATTTT
NA | NA | TRBJ2-2 | TRBV7-9 | CASSSSLAGELFF | TGTGCCAGCAGCTCATCGCTGGCCGGGGAGCTGTTTTTT
NA | NA | TRBJ2-7 | TRBV6-1 | CASTYSQGAGEQYF | TGTGCCAGCACCTACTCACAGGGAGCGGGGGAGCAGTACTTC
once | TRBD2 | TRBJ2-3 | TRBV6-1 | CASSEASGARTDTQYF | TGTGCCAGCAGTGAAGCTAGCGGGGCCCGCACAGATACGCAGTATTTT
NA | NA | TRBJ1-1 | TRBV5-1 | CASSLRGGTEAFF | TGCGCCAGCAGCTTGAGAGGGGGTACTGAAGCTTTCTTT
NA | NA | TRBJ2-3 | TRBV6-5 | CAGAGALGTDTQYF | TGTGCCGGGGCTGGGGCGTTAGGTACAGATACGCAGTATTTT
NA | NA | TRBJ2-3 | TRBV5-1 | CASSLEVRRTDTQYF | TGCGCCAGCAGCTTGGAGGTCCGCCGCACAGATACGCAGTATTTT
NA | TRBD2 | TRBJ2-2 | TRBV3-1/TRBV3-2 | CASSQESGRDTGELFF | TGTGCCAGCAGCCAAGAAAGCGGGAGGGACACCGGGGAGCTGTTTTTT
NA | TRBD1 | TRBJ1-4 | TRBV5-1 | CASSSFGTGAEKLFF | TGCGCCAGCAGCTCCTTCGGGACAGGGGCCGAAAAACTGTTTTTT